What follows are 24 T cell receptor beta chains derived from one specimen sequenced in a study of blood T cell repertoires in COVID-19. TCRdb keeps only in-frame clones here, not all; method: immunoSEQ multiplex PCR. Of about 270,000 clones listed, around nine tenths are singletons. Sequenced input: peripheral blood. These receptors were taken from a middle-aged man with active or convalescent COVID-19.

The gene calls are TRBV6-5 and TRBJ2-5, with 10 positions matching TRBD1. J lost 5 bases, V lost 5 bases, and 5 bases had no gene match. Germline values: CDR1 MNHEY, CDR2 SVGAGI. The CDR3 is made up of 14 amino acids. The CDR3 is CASSLTGGEETQYF. The CDR3 nucleotides are TGTGCCAGCAGTCTGACAGGGGGCGAGGAGACCCAGTACTTC.

The chain employs TRBV10-3 and TRBJ2-7, with D possibly matching TRBD2 (5 bases). The germline gives CDR1 ENHRY, CDR2 SYGVKD. Between the trimmed V and J ends, which lost 4 bases and 6 bases, there was a span of 16 bases. The CDR3 spans 14 residues. The CDR3 DNA reads TGTGCCATCAGTGTGAACGGGGAGACGTCCGAGCAGTACTTC. Translated: CAISVNGETSEQYF.

The chain carries TRBV16 and TRBJ2-2; TRBD1 matches 8 bases. The CDR3 covers 16 residues. The germline V gene has CDR1 KGHSY and CDR2 FQNENV. V dropped 3 bases and J dropped 4; count of bases not matched to a gene: 7. The CDR3 DNA follows: TGTGCCAGCAGCCATCCGCCTACAGGGGGCACCGGGGAGCTGTTTTTT. Protein product: CASSHPPTGGTGELFF.

The CDR3 sequence: CASSQDGRDDGYTF. CDR3 coding DNA: TGTGCCAGCAGCCAAGATGGCAGGGATGATGGCTACACCTTC. The V and J genes are TRBV4-2 and TRBJ1-2; D might be TRBD1 (5 bases). Germline CDR1 LGHNA, CDR2 YNFKEQ. Trimming stripped 0 bases from V and 6 bases from J, with 11 bases between. The CDR3 sequence is 14 residues long.

This clone turned up a few times. J is TRBJ1-2 and V is TRBV30; D gene ambiguous. The CDR3 spans 12 residues. The V end lost 3 bases, the J end lost 4 bases, and 9 bases lay between the germline ends. Germline CDR1 is GTSNPN and CDR2 is SVGIG (reference sequence). This CDR3 reads CAWRSAGYGYTF. CDR3 nucleotide sequence: TGTGCCTGGAGATCCGCAGGCTATGGCTACACCTTC.

As regards this clone: This CDR3 is missing its conserved last phenylalanine or tryptophan, likely due to a read error. The DNA is left out, because the CDR3 cannot be placed on it with certainty; the CDR3 is given as TCRdb lists it. CDR3 sequence reads: CATSDFSGTGV. V is TRBV24-1 and J is TRBJ1-4; TRBD1 reflects the table's D call only, with no check against the DNA. Germline V gene lookup returns CDR1 KGHDR and CDR2 SFDVKD. The CDR3 region is 11 residues in length, termini included.

V is TRBV4-1 and J is TRBJ1-2; 12 positions agree with TRBD1. The CDR3 consists of 18 residues. CDR1 is MGHRA, CDR2 YSYEKL, per germline. The J segment lost 6 bases and the V segment lost 1 base, leaving 12 bases of the junction unmatched. The CDR3 region is CASSQGGTGGTGINGYTF. In DNA, the CDR3 is TGCGCCAGCAGCCAAGGAGGGACAGGGGGCACCGGAATCAATGGCTACACCTTC.

The rearrangement joins TRBV5-1 to TRBJ2-3; no clear D. The ends were cut back, 4 bases at V and 0 bases at J, with 12 bases in the middle. Germline CDR1 SGHRS, CDR2 YFSETQ. The CDR3 covers 15 residues. CDR3 amino acids: CASSAVGASTDTQYF. Written as DNA, the CDR3 is TGCGCCAGCAGCGCCGTCGGTGCGAGCACAGATACGCAGTATTTT.

V is TRBV13 and J is TRBJ1-2; 7 bases line up with TRBD1. CDR3 length: 17 amino acids. Germline V gives CDR1 PRHDT, CDR2 FYEKMQ (reference sequence). Unmatched junction bases numbered 12, after V lost 5 bases and J lost 0 bases. CDR3 amino acids: CASSPSLGDRTNYGYTF. CDR3 DNA: TGTGCCAGCAGCCCGAGCCTAGGGGACAGAACTAACTATGGCTACACCTTC. Looking up the rest from reference TRBV13 and TRBJ1-2 gives the full variable domain: AAGVIQSPRHLIKEKRETATLKCYPIPRHDTVYWYQQGPGQDPQFLISFYEKMQSDKGSIPDRFSAQQFSDYHSELNMSSLELGDSALYFCASSPSLGDRTNYGYTFGSGTRLTVV.

Comment on this clone: The same CDR3 arises from other DNA sequences in this sample as well. The chain recombines TRBV27 with TRBJ1-6; D ambiguous. The ends were cut back, 5 bases at V and 0 bases at J, with 8 bases in the middle. The CDR3 length is 15 residues. The germline gives CDR1 MNHEY, CDR2 SMNVEV (reference sequence). CDR3 in amino acids: CASSPRSSYNSPLHF. CDR3 DNA sequence: TGTGCCAGCAGTCCTAGGAGCTCCTATAATTCACCCCTCCACTTT.

The gene calls are TRBV5-4 and TRBJ1-4, with D possibly being TRBD1 (5 bases). Germline values: CDR1 SGHNT, CDR2 YYREEE (reference sequence). The CDR3 sequence is 14 residues long. Trimming pared 2 bases from V and 1 base from J, leaving 6 bases between. The CDR3 loop is CASSLQETNEKLFF. CDR3 nucleotide sequence: TGTGCCAGCAGCTTACAGGAAACTAATGAAAAACTGTTTTTT.

The chain combines TRBV5-1 with TRBJ2-7; 8 nucleotides align to TRBD1. The CDR3 runs 15 residues. The germline V gene has CDR1 SGHRS and CDR2 YFSETQ. J gave up 4 bases and V 0 bases, and 6 bases lay outside the gene matches. The CDR3 spells CASSLESGGGYEQYF. DNA of the CDR3: TGCGCCAGCAGCTTGGAGTCAGGGGGCGGGTACGAGCAGTACTTC.

CDR3 nucleotide sequence: TGTGCCAGCAGCCAGGGACAGGGAGATCAGCCCCAGCATTTT. Residues: CASSQGQGDQPQHF. This chain connects TRBV9 to TRBJ1-5, with 9 bases aligning to TRBD1. The germline CDR1 and CDR2 sequences are SGDLS and YYNGEE. The CDR3 contains 14 residues. V was clipped by 4 bases and J by 5 bases; unmatched bases: 4.

This chain uses TRBV12-3 or TRBV12-4 with TRBJ2-7; D is ambiguous. The CDR3 sequence is 12 residues long. Trimming removed 5 bases from V and 3 bases from J, with 8 bases in between. The CDR3 loop is CASSPPGYEQYF. Here the CDR3 DNA reads TGTGCCAGCAGTCCGCCGGGCTACGAGCAGTACTTC.

This chain connects TRBV25-1 to TRBJ1-2; 9 nucleotides agree with TRBD1. The J segment lost 2 bases and the V segment lost 4 bases, leaving 14 bases of the junction unmatched. Germline loops: CDR1 MGHDK, CDR2 SYGVNS. CDR3 length: 18 residues. The CDR3 nucleotides read TGTGCCAGCAGTGGATCGGGGACAGGGAGGTATATCAACTATGGCTACACCTTC. This encodes CASSGSGTGRYINYGYTF.

The CDR3 DNA reads TGTGCCAGCAGTTACACAAAAAGGCCGGGAATCGCGTACGAGCAGTACTTC. Residues: CASSYTKRPGIAYEQYF. This rearrangement joins TRBV6-2 or TRBV6-3 to TRBJ2-7, with D tentatively TRBD2 (5 bases). Germline V CDR1 and CDR2: MNHEY, SVGEGT. Between the trimmed V and J ends, which lost 2 bases and 4 bases, there was a span of 21 bases. The CDR3 has 17 residues.

In DNA form, the CDR3 reads TGTGCCAGCTCACCAGCCAGGGGCGTGAATGAGCAGTTCTTC. This translates into CASSPARGVNEQFF. This sequence joins TRBV18 and TRBJ2-1; a possible D gene is TRBD1 (6 bases). The CDR3 spans 14 residues. Between the trimmed V and J ends, which lost 2 bases and 7 bases, there was a span of 12 bases. Germline CDR1 and CDR2: KGHSH and LQKENI.

This rearrangement joins TRBV3-1 (or the pseudogene TRBV3-2) to TRBJ2-1; the D gene is possibly TRBD2 (6 bases). The CDR3 runs to 15 residues. Trimming took off 3 bases at V and 1 base at J, with 10 bases between the two ends. Germline CDR1 reads LGHDT; CDR2 reads YNNKEL (reference sequence). The CDR3 nucleotides read TGTGCCAGCAGCCAGTCGGGAGTTTCCTACAATGAGCAGTTCTTC. Its translation is CASSQSGVSYNEQFF.

This sequence joins TRBV7-9 and TRBJ1-6; TRBD1 matches 9 bases. The CDR3 has 14 amino acids. The V segment lost 5 bases and the J segment 7 bases; nucleotides outside the gene matches: 3. CDR1 is SEHNR and CDR2 is FQNEAQ in the germline V gene (reference sequence). CDR3: CASSQDRGNSPLHF. The CDR3 DNA is TGTGCCAGCAGCCAGGACAGGGGAAATTCACCCCTCCACTTT.

The rearrangement joins TRBV7-3 to TRBJ2-5; possibly TRBD2 for D (6 bases). CDR1 is SGHTA, CDR2 FQGTGA, per germline. The V gene lost 3 bases and the J gene lost 3 bases, with 8 bases spanning the gap. The CDR3 spans 13 residues. The CDR3 bases are TGTGCCAGCAGCTTTCGGAGGGAAGAGACCCAGTACTTC. This gives the protein CASSFRREETQYF.

This chain uses TRBV5-1 with TRBJ1-4; 7 bases align to TRBD1. Germline lookup yields CDR1 SGHRS and CDR2 YFSETQ. The J segment lost 4 bases and the V segment lost 2 bases, leaving 5 bases of the junction unmatched. CDR3 length: 15 amino acids. The CDR3, as DNA: TGCGCCAGCAGCTTAGGGGGACAGCTTAATGAAAAACTGTTTTTT. Its protein product is CASSLGGQLNEKLFF.

This sequence joins TRBV19 and TRBJ2-1; TRBD1 is a possible D gene (6 bases). The CDR3 is 14 amino acids. V was trimmed by 10 bases and J by 5 bases, leaving 18 bases between them. Germline CDR1 reads LNHDA; CDR2 reads SQIVND (reference sequence). CDR3 DNA: TGTGCCACCCATCCGGGACAATTTAACAATGAGCAGTTCTTC. Translation: CATHPGQFNNEQFF.

The J gene is TRBJ1-2, the V gene TRBV12-5; 8 bases match TRBD1. Germline V gene data show CDR1 as LGHNT and CDR2 as FRNRAP. The CDR3 sequence is 15 residues long. Trimming at V came to 8 bases and at J to 8 bases, leaving 16 bases not matched to a gene. The CDR3 region is CASSRTADRAGGYTF. The CDR3 bases are TGTGCTAGTTCCCGCACGGCGGACAGGGCAGGGGGCTACACCTTC.

This clone appeared a few times. CDR3 sequence: CASSQLRGGPDTQYF. As DNA, the CDR3 is TGCGCCAGCAGTCAACTAAGGGGGGGGCCAGATACGCAGTATTTT. V usage is TRBV10-2 and J usage is TRBJ2-3, with a possible D match to TRBD2 (7 bases). The germline V and J ends were trimmed by 5 bases and 4 bases, with 16 bases remaining between them. Germline lookup yields CDR1 WSHSY and CDR2 SAAADI. The CDR3 extends over 15 amino acids.